A single sample gave rise to the 20 T cell receptor beta chains below, sequenced in a study of T cells after yellow fever vaccination. In TCRdb, the 5' RACE reads were re-called with MiXCR into one record per CDR3 protein. The table lists around 340,000 distinct CDR3 sequences, under 15% of them singletons. The specimen was CD4+ T cells sorted from PBMCs, collected 15 days after the yellow fever booster vaccination. All receptors derive from a man aged 18 to 35 who received the YFV17D yellow fever vaccine.

This clonotype came up many times. The chain employs TRBV4-3 and TRBJ2-5; D is ambiguous. The CDR3 loop spans 13 amino acids. CDR1 is LGHNA, CDR2 YSLEER, per germline. V was cut by 4 bases and J by 0 bases, with 6 bases left in between. The CDR3 region is CASSRQYQETQYF. CDR3 in DNA: TGCGCCAGCAGCCGACAATACCAAGAGACCCAGTACTTC.

The rearrangement links TRBV6-6 to TRBJ2-2, with D perhaps being TRBD1 or TRBD2 (5 bases each). CDR1 and CDR2 from the germline V gene are MNHNY and SVGAGI (reference sequence). Trimming took off 7 bases at V and 8 bases at J, with 17 bases between the two ends. This CDR3 has 14 amino acids. In nucleotides, the CDR3 is TGTGCCAGCAAAGGGACCGCCGGCGCGGGGGAGCTGTTTTTT. It specifies CASKGTAGAGELFF.

This clonotype appeared many times. V is TRBV27 and J is TRBJ1-4, with TRBD1 matching over 7 bases. The CDR3 sequence is 14 residues long. CDR1 is MNHEY, CDR2 SMNVEV, per germline (reference sequence). After removal of 5 bases from V and 8 bases from J, the junction contained 8 bases not matched to a gene. CDR3 in DNA: TGTGCCAGCAGTCGTGACAGGGCTGGGGAAAAACTGTTTTTT. Amino acids: CASSRDRAGEKLFF.

This chain links TRBV5-1 with TRBJ1-2; 10 nucleotides line up with TRBD1. This CDR3 contains 14 residues. The J segment lost 6 bases and the V segment lost 1 base, leaving 3 bases of the junction unmatched. Germline V CDR1 and CDR2: SGHRS, YFSETQ. The CDR3 DNA sequence: TGCGCCAGCAGCTTGAGGGACAGGGGACATGGCTACACCTTC. It is translated as CASSLRDRGHGYTF.

The chain employs TRBV6-2 or TRBV6-3 and TRBJ2-1, with TRBD2 matching 11 bases. The CDR3 contains 14 residues. Germline loops: CDR1 MNHEY, CDR2 SVGEGT. The V gene end was trimmed by 8 bases and the J gene end by 7 bases; junction bases not matched to a gene: 7. CDR3 sequence reads: CASQIAGGRNEQFF. DNA of the CDR3: TGTGCCAGCCAGATAGCGGGGGGGAGGAATGAGCAGTTCTTC.

This clonotype came up many times. This chain links TRBV7-9 with TRBJ1-3; 7 bases match TRBD1. The J segment lost 4 bases and the V segment lost 3 bases, leaving 6 bases of the junction unmatched. CDR3 length: 15 amino acids. In germline, CDR1 is SEHNR, CDR2 FQNEAQ (reference sequence). The CDR3 loop reads CASSFPGTAGNTIYF. CDR3 bases: TGTGCCAGCAGCTTCCCCGGGACAGCAGGAAACACCATATATTTT. Filled out from reference TRBV7-9 and TRBJ1-3, the complete variable domain reads DTGVSQNPRHKITKRGQNVTFRCDPISEHNRLYWYRQTLGQGPEFLTYFQNEAQLEKSRLLSDRFSAERPKGSFSTLEIQRTEQGDSAMYLCASSFPGTAGNTIYFGEGSWLTVV.

This clonotype was recorded a few times. The chain is built from TRBV5-1 and TRBJ1-2, with unresolved D. With 4 bases removed from V and 1 base from J, the gap between germline ends came to 8 bases. Looked up from germline, CDR1 is SGHRS and CDR2 is YFSETQ. The CDR3 is 13 residues long. The CDR3 protein is CASSVTLNYGYTF. CDR3 in DNA: TGCGCCAGCAGCGTCACACTTAACTATGGCTACACCTTC.

In DNA form, the CDR3 reads TGTGCCAGCAGCTTATTATGGATGAACACTGAAGCTTTCTTT. It yields the protein CASSLLWMNTEAFF. The V and J genes are TRBV7-2 and TRBJ1-1; D remains ambiguous. CDR1 and CDR2 (germline): SGHTA, FQGNSA. V gave up 2 bases and J gave up 0 bases, with 7 bases separating them. This CDR3 region has 14 residues.

In regard to this clonotype: An end of the junction does not agree with germline; a read error may underlie this. The chain carries TRBV12-3 or TRBV12-4 and TRBJ1-1, with TRBD1 as a possible D gene (6 bases). The CDR3 covers 17 residues. CDR3 in DNA: TGTGCCAGCAGCCTCAGAGGGGGGTCACTTTCCCACACTGTAGCTTTCTTT. It translates to CASSLRGGSLSHTVAFF.

This clonotype was found a few times. The chain couples TRBV5-1 to TRBJ2-1; D call uncertain. V lost 0 bases and J 8 bases, leaving 6 bases between the germline ends. There are 12 residues in the CDR3. Looked up from germline, CDR1 is SGHRS and CDR2 is YFSETQ. The CDR3 DNA reads TGCGCCAGCAGCTTGGGGGCCTATGAGCAGTTCTTC. It codes for CASSLGAYEQFF.

This chain joins TRBV5-6 and TRBJ2-3, with a tentative D call TRBD1 (6 bases). V was shortened by 4 bases and J by 2 bases, with 20 bases between the two germline ends. The CDR3 covers 17 residues. From germline, CDR1 is SGHDT and CDR2 YYEEEE. CDR3 sequence reads: CASSPPGQKPSTDTQYF. The DNA of the CDR3 is TGTGCCAGCAGCCCCCCCGGACAGAAACCATCCACAGATACGCAGTATTTT. The entire variable domain, with the rest obtained from reference TRBV5-6 and TRBJ2-3, is as follows: DAGVTQSPTHLIKTRGQQVTLRCSPKSGHDTVSWYQQALGQGPQFIFQYYEEEERQRGNFPDRFSGHQFPNYSSELNVNALLLGDSALYLCASSPPGQKPSTDTQYFGPGTRLTVL.

This clonotype was counted many times. V is TRBV5-1 and J is TRBJ1-5; no clear D gene. Germline V gives CDR1 SGHRS, CDR2 YFSETQ. The CDR3 contains 15 residues. Trimming stripped 4 bases from V and 4 bases from J, with 15 bases between. CDR3 sequence: CASSPDPGPNQPQHF. In DNA, the CDR3 is TGCGCCAGCAGCCCCGACCCAGGTCCTAATCAGCCCCAGCATTTT.

This clonotype appeared once. The rearrangement links TRBV18 to TRBJ1-6, with a weak D call TRBD1 (6 bases). V shed 5 bases and J shed 3 bases, with 11 bases lying between them. This CDR3 comprises 15 residues. Germline V gene lookup returns CDR1 KGHSH and CDR2 LQKENI. The CDR3 reads CASSLSDSYNSPLHF. CDR3 in DNA: TGTGCCAGCTCATTATCGGACAGCTATAATTCACCCCTCCACTTT.

Here the CDR3 reads CASSYGAGGRNEQFF. CDR3 nucleotide sequence: TGTGCCAGCAGTTACGGGGCGGGGGGGCGGAATGAGCAGTTCTTC. The chain recombines TRBV6-6 with TRBJ2-1; 9 positions match TRBD2. V was clipped by 2 bases and J by 7 bases; unmatched bases: 6. The CDR3 runs to 15 residues. Looked up from germline, CDR1 is MNHNY and CDR2 is SVGAGI (reference sequence).

This rearrangement joins TRBV12-3 or TRBV12-4 to TRBJ1-2, with TRBD1 identical over 7 bases. Losses at the gene ends were 5 bases for V and 7 bases for J; bases not matched to a gene: 10. The CDR3 totals 14 residues. CDR3 bases: TGTGCCAGCAGTACTACAGGGGTGTTGATTGGCTACACCTTC. Protein sequence: CASSTTGVLIGYTF.

The J gene is TRBJ2-1, the V gene TRBV12-3 or TRBV12-4; the D is unclear. V was clipped by 3 bases and J by 11 bases, with 8 bases between them. The CDR3 length is 11 residues. The CDR3 bases are TGTGCCAGCAGTTTGGGTAGCAAGCAGTTCTTC. Residues: CASSLGSKQFF.

The genes are TRBV7-9 and TRBJ2-1; 7 bases map to TRBD1. Germline V gene data show CDR1 as SEHNR and CDR2 as FQNEAQ (reference sequence). V lost 4 bases and J lost 9; bases outside the gene matches: 9. The CDR3 totals 14 residues. CDR3 sequence reads: CASSYHNRGAEQFF. The CDR3 nucleotides are TGTGCCAGCAGCTATCACAACAGGGGCGCTGAGCAGTTCTTC.

The CDR3 loop is CSASFAGGLGPYNEQFF. The CDR3 nucleotides read TGCAGTGCTAGCTTTGCGGGGGGCCTCGGCCCGTACAATGAGCAGTTCTTC. The chain recombines TRBV20-1 with TRBJ2-1; 8 bases line up with TRBD2. Germline CDR1 is DFQATT and CDR2 is SNEGSKA (reference sequence). This CDR3 is 17 amino acids long. After removal of 3 bases from V and 4 bases from J, the junction contained 14 bases not matched to a gene.

V gene TRBV5-1 combines with J gene TRBJ1-1; 10 bases are shared with TRBD1. V lost 8 bases and J lost 2; bases outside the gene matches: 3. Germline values: CDR1 SGHRS, CDR2 YFSETQ. The CDR3 is 13 amino acids. DNA of the CDR3: TGCGCCAGTGGGACAGGGGCCAACACTGAAGCTTTCTTT. This sequence encodes CASGTGANTEAFF.

In this sample, this clonotype turned up a few times. The genes are TRBV5-1 and TRBJ2-4; 11 positions match TRBD2. In germline, CDR1 is SGHRS, CDR2 YFSETQ. The length of the CDR3 is 14 residues. Unmatched junction bases numbered 10, after V lost 6 bases and J lost 11 bases. The CDR3 DNA reads as TGCGCCAGCATGGAACTAGCGGGGGCTCAGGTTCAGTACTTC. As protein: CASMELAGAQVQYF.